This T cell receptor (beta chain) was observed in a study of blood T cells in healthy people across ages. Whole-study results and caveats: Measured against age, TCR beta diversity per million T cells decreased in a roughly linear manner.

Unmatched junction bases numbered 11, after V lost 8 bases and J lost 7 bases. This CDR3 spans 15 amino acids. Germline V lookup: CDR1 SGHNT, CDR2 YENEEA. This clonotype turned up a few times. The antigen remains unidentified. Primers used in a second PCR of about 6 to 11 cycles were a sample-barcoded 5' primer and a J-beta primer mix. TCRdb re-called the 5' RACE reads with MiXCR, one entry per CDR3 protein. The sample consists of roughly 1,000,000 distinct CDR3 sequences, 20% to 25% of them appearing once. Separately, the same data were catalogued under a study of T cells of mothers and their children. From that paper: Samples were provided by three healthy Caucasian mothers and their six children. Per mother, over 8.5 million TCR beta CDR3 reads were obtained; per child, 2.5 million to 3.5 million. Related mother and child pairs showed slightly greater overlap (not significant) than unrelated pairs did.

The sequenced material came from blood. This TCR was sampled from a girl aged 2-15 years in good health. The V gene is TRBV11-3, the J gene TRBJ1-6, with TRBD1 matching 7 bases. The CDR3 DNA sequence: TGTGCCAGCTCATCGAGCGGGACAGTGAATTCACCCCTCCACTTT. Residues: CASSSSGTVNSPLHF.